Listed here are 5 T cell receptor beta chains from one sample, sequenced in a study of T cells in localized non-small cell lung cancer. TCRdb's table, derived via immunoSEQ multiplex PCR, lists solely in-frame clones and lacks some. The table includes around 140,000 clones, around 89% detected once. The sample in question was peripheral blood, obtained before any cancer treatment. The receptor set was obtained from a female donor aged 60 or older with stage I lung adenocarcinoma.

This chain links TRBV6-6 with TRBJ2-1; weak D call: TRBD1 (6 bases). CDR3 length: 13 amino acids. With 6 bases removed from V and 8 bases from J, the gap between germline ends came to 14 bases. CDR1 and CDR2 (germline): MNHNY, SVGAGI (reference sequence). CDR3 bases: TGTGCCAGCAGACAGACAGGAATGGATGAGCAGTTCTTC. This encodes CASRQTGMDEQFF.

The gene calls are TRBV27 and TRBJ2-1; 14 positions match TRBD2. Germline CDR1 is MNHEY and CDR2 is SMNVEV (reference sequence). This CDR3 contains 20 residues. The V gene end was trimmed by 5 bases and the J gene end by 0 bases; junction bases not matched to a gene: 12. The CDR3 DNA follows: TGTGCCAGCAGTATGAGGACTAGCGGGAGGCTTCCAAGCTCCTACAATGAGCAGTTCTTC. This encodes CASSMRTSGRLPSSYNEQFF.

CDR3 DNA sequence: TGTGCCAGCAGCTTTGAACTAGCGGGAGCAAGGGACTACGAGCAGTACTTC. Its translation is CASSFELAGARDYEQYF. The chain uses TRBV5-6 and TRBJ2-7, with 11 bases matching TRBD2. The CDR3 contains 17 residues. The V gene's germline CDR1 is SGHDT and CDR2 YYEEEE. The J segment lost 3 bases and the V segment lost 2 bases, leaving 10 bases of the junction unmatched.

The J gene is TRBJ2-2, the V gene TRBV19, with D unclear. CDR1 is LNHDA, CDR2 SQIVND, per germline (reference sequence). CDR3 length: 14 amino acids. V lost 8 bases and J 1 base, leaving 11 bases between the germline ends. CDR3 sequence reads: CASVTELNTGELFF. The CDR3 region has the DNA TGTGCCAGTGTAACGGAATTGAACACCGGGGAGCTGTTTTTT.

The rearrangement links TRBV5-1 to TRBJ1-2; D ambiguous. V lost 1 base and J 5 bases, leaving 15 bases between the germline ends. The CDR3 has 15 residues. The germline gives CDR1 SGHRS, CDR2 YFSETQ. CDR3 coding DNA: TGCGCCAGCAGCTTGTACGGCCTAAAGCCTTATGGCTACACCTTC. It yields the protein CASSLYGLKPYGYTF.